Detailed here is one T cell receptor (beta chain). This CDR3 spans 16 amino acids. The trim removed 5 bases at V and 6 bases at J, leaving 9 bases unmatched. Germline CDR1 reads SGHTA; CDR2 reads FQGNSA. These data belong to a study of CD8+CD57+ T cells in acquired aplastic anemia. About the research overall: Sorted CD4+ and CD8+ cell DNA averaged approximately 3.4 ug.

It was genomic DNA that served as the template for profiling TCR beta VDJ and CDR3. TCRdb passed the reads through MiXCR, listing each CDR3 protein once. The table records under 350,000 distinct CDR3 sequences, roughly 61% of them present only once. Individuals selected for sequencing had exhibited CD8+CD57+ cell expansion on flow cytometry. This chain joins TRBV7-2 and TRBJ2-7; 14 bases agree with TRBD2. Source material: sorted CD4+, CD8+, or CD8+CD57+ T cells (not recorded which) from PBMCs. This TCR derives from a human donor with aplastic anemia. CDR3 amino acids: CASSRPGLAGEREQYF. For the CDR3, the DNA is TGTGCCAGCAGCCGACCGGGACTAGCGGGAGAGCGCGAGCAGTACTTC.